The sequence of this T cell receptor (beta chain) was determined in a study of CD8+CD57+ T cells in acquired aplastic anemia. Overall study findings and caveats: The study identified about 30 CD8+ CDR3 sequences shared by patients and controls.

Flow cytometry had shown expanded CD8+CD57+ cells in the patients chosen for sequencing. Patients uniformly had severe acquired aplastic anemia. The CDR3 runs to 14 residues. V trimming: 2 bases; J trimming: 3 bases; junction bases outside the gene matches: 4. Looked up from germline, CDR1 is WSHSY and CDR2 is SAAADI. Comments on this clonotype: Its antigen is currently unknown.

Genomic DNA constituted the template upon which TCR beta VDJ and CDR3 profiling was performed. Using its own MiXCR run on the reads, TCRdb lists one record per CDR3 protein. The sample has 180,000 or so distinct CDR3 sequences, about 45% seen once. This clonotype was sampled from a human donor with aplastic anemia. V and J are TRBV10-2 and TRBJ2-7, with 7 bases aligning to TRBD2. The sequencing sample was made of sorted CD4+, CD8+, or CD8+CD57+ T cells (not recorded which) from PBMCs. The CDR3 reads CASSEGGVDYEQYF. CDR3 nucleotides: TGCGCCAGCAGTGAGGGGGGGGTGGACTACGAGCAGTACTTC.